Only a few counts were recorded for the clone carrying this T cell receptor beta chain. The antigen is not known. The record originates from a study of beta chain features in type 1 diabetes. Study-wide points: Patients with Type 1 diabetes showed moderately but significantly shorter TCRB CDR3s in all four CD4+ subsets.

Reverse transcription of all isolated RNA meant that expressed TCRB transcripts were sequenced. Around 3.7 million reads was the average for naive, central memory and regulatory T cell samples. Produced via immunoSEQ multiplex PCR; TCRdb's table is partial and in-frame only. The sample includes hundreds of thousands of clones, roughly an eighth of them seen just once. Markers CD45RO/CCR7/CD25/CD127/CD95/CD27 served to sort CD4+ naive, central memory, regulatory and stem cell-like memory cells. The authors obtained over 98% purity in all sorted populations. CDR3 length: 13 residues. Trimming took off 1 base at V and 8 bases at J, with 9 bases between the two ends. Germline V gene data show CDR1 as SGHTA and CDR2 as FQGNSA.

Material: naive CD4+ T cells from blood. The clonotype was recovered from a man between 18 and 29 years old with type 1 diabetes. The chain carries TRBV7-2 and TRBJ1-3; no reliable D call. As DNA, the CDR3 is TGTGCCAGCAGCTTAGTTGAATCGGACACCATATATTTT. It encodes CASSLVESDTIYF.